These T cell receptor beta chains were read from a single sample in a study of cytomegalovirus exposure and HLA in healthy donors. TCRdb's copy holds only in-frame clones and misses some; the assay was immunoSEQ multiplex PCR. The sample carries fewer than 400,000 clones, roughly 88% recorded once. The sample was PBMCs. All receptors derive from a man aged 25 to 40 in good health and CMV-seronegative. Both conserved end residues are trimmed from each CDR3. The size of a clone is reported for some rows only, either as once, few or many, or as a class for expanded clones.

V gene	J gene	clone size	CDR3 protein
TRBV5-4	TRBJ2-5	NA	ASRVTGGEETQY
TRBV7-2	TRBJ1-3	NA	ASSLGVGVGNTIY
TRBV4-1	TRBJ1-2	few	ASSQGTDNYGYT
TRBV5-6	TRBJ2-2	NA	ASSPVNGELF
TRBV7-9	TRBJ2-2	NA	ASRYKGTGTGNTGELF
TRBV5-6	TRBJ1-5	NA	ASSRTGNGNQPQH
TRBV19	TRBJ2-1	NA	ASSKGTSNEQF
TRBV6-5	TRBJ2-2	NA	ASSYSVGAGLF
TRBV5-6	TRBJ2-7	NA	ASSLESGGQDEQY
TRBV5-4	TRBJ2-3	many	ASSSGYMSDTQY
TRBV4-1	TRBJ2-2	NA	ASSQGREVNTGELF
TRBV15	TRBJ1-4	NA	ATSNRGWNEKLF
TRBV7-2	TRBJ1-3	NA	ASSYDRFTGNTIY
TRBV25-1	TRBJ2-5	NA	ASSVGTSGGPQETQY
TRBV4-1	TRBJ2-5	NA	ASSQDLGPGLAWDQETQY
TRBV4-2	TRBJ1-4	once	ASSQDPGTGSEKLF
TRBV9	TRBJ1-6	many	ASSFRGDNSPLH
TRBV6-6	TRBJ1-4	NA	ASSWTDATNEKLF
TRBV5-1	TRBJ2-7	NA	ASSFGAGYEQY
TRBV27	TRBJ2-2	NA	ASSSRQGKTGELF
TRBV5-6	TRBJ1-2	NA	ASSLRGAYT
TRBV6-1	TRBJ2-7	NA	ASRPTGTLGEQY
TRBV4-1	TRBJ2-5	NA	ASSLTPGGETQY
TRBV6-1	TRBJ1-6	NA	ASSFPSDNSPLH
TRBV5-1	TRBJ1-2	once	ASSLTPGTGYGYT
TRBV10-2	TRBJ1-2	NA	ASSESRDRSYGYT
TRBV2	TRBJ2-2	NA	ASMSSGVNTGELF
TRBV4-1	TRBJ2-1	NA	ASSQADRANEQF
TRBV4-1	TRBJ1-5	NA	ASSQDGGTGSQPQH
TRBV5-6	TRBJ1-2	NA	ASSPWSPGGYT
TRBV7-6	TRBJ1-1	NA	ASSSDLTGNTEAF
TRBV27	TRBJ2-6	once	ASSFADRGANVLT
TRBV7-9	TRBJ2-3	NA	ASSPGTSDTQY
TRBV18	TRBJ2-7	NA	ASSPGTNSYEQY
TRBV6-1	TRBJ1-5	few	ASSELTAYQPQH
TRBV6-5	TRBJ1-2	once	ASSYSLQGLDGYT
TRBV7-9	TRBJ2-1	once	ASSKGADNEQF
TRBV18	TRBJ2-2	NA	ASSPTRTGSTGELF
TRBV12-5	TRBJ2-3	once	ASAPPGLALDTQY
TRBV11-3	TRBJ2-5	NA	ASSKGTAVQETQY
TRBV25-1	TRBJ1-2	NA	ASSEWTGGALRGYT